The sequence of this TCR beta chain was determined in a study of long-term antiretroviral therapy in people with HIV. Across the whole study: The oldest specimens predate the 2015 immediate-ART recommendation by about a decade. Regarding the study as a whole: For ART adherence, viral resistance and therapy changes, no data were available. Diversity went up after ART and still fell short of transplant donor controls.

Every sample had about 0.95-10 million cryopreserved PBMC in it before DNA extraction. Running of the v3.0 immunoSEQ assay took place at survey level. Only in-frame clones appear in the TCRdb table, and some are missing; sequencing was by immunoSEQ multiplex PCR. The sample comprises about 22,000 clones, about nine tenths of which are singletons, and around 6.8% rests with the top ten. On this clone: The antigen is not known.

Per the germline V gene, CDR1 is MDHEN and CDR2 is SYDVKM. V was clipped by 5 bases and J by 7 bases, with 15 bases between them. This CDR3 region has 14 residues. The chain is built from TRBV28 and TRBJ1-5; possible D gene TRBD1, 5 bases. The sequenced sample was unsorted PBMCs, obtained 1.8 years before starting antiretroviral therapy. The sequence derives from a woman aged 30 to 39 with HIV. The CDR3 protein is CASSRQILGQPQHF. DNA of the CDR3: TGTGCCAGCAGTCGACAGATCCTCGGCCAGCCCCAGCATTTT.